This T cell receptor beta chain originates from a study of T cell repertoires in cytomegalovirus infection. TCRdb used MiXCR to reprocess the reads, holding one entry per CDR3 protein. Here the sample spans about 600,000 distinct CDR3 sequences, roughly 26% being singletons. The ends lost 6 bases at V and 1 base at J; junction bases unmatched: 6. The CDR3 consists of 15 residues. Germline CDR1 SNHLY, CDR2 FYNNEI. The J gene is TRBJ2-5, the V gene TRBV2; TRBD2 matches at 9 bases. Sequenced input: CD8+ T cells from PBMCs. This receptor was identified in a human donor in good health (CMV status not recorded). Some clones in this sample may be carry-over from other donors' samples. The CDR3 reads CASSVAGEGQETQYF. For the CDR3, the DNA is TGTGCCAGCAGCGTAGCGGGGGAAGGCCAAGAGACCCAGTACTTC. Based on the CDR3 plus reference TRBV2 and TRBJ2-5, the full variable domain is EPEVTQTPSHQVTQMGQEVILRCVPISNHLYFYWYRQILGQKVEFLVSFYNNEISEKSEIFDDQFSVERPDGSNFTLKIRSTKLEDSAMYFCASSVAGEGQETQYFGPGTRLLVL.